A single sample gave rise to the 4 T cell receptor beta chains below, sequenced in a study of cytotoxic CD8 clonotypes in ibrutinib-treated CLL (dated by TCRdb to the early 2020s). The library came from the immunoSEQ multiplex PCR assay. As stored in TCRdb, this immuneACCESS dataset retains in-frame rearrangements with V and J assigned. A fraction of the clones does not appear; measured against another copy, unresolved V genes explain less than half of the discrepancy, and the remainder lacks a known reason. This sample lists 30,000 to 40,000 clones; 60% to 80% were detected once. The ten top clones hold approximately 30% of the sample. The material sequenced was PBMCs, taken before ibrutinib treatment. The receptor set was obtained from a human donor with chronic lymphocytic leukemia.

The chain has TRBV7-9 and TRBJ1-1; D unclear. Germline lookup yields CDR1 SEHNR and CDR2 FQNEAQ (reference sequence). This CDR3 region has 14 residues. With 0 bases removed from V and 4 bases from J, the gap between germline ends came to 9 bases. CDR3 loop: CASSLALPGTEAFF. CDR3 nucleotides: TGTGCCAGCAGCTTAGCGCTCCCGGGCACTGAAGCTTTCTTT.

The chain couples TRBV27 to TRBJ1-3; no reliable D call. CDR3 length equals 11 residues. Trimming cost V 3 bases and J 3 bases, with 0 bases left between them. Germline assignment: CDR1 MNHEY and CDR2 SMNVEV (reference sequence). This chain's CDR3 is CASSFGNTIYF. The CDR3 nucleotides are TGTGCCAGCAGTTTTGGAAACACCATATATTTT.

The chain is built from TRBV12-5 and TRBJ1-2, with a weak D call TRBD1 (5 bases). The CDR3 is 13 amino acids. Germline V gives CDR1 LGHNT, CDR2 FRNRAP. Trimming left V 9 bases short and J 3 bases short, with 14 bases between. The DNA for the CDR3 is TGTGCTAGCTCGCCCGGCAGGGACTATGGCTACACCTTC. Translation gives CASSPGRDYGYTF.

The chain uses TRBV15 and TRBJ2-2, with 7 positions matching TRBD1. Germline CDR1 LNHNV, CDR2 YYDKDF (reference sequence). Unmatched junction bases numbered 7, after V lost 3 bases and J lost 6 bases. CDR3 length: 15 residues. The CDR3 reads CATSRTTGSSGELFF. Here the CDR3 DNA reads TGTGCCACCAGCAGGACGACAGGGTCTTCCGGGGAGCTGTTTTTT.